This T cell receptor (beta chain) emerged from a study of follicular helper T cells after annual influenza vaccination listed by TCRdb under 2017. For the wider study: After each seasonal influenza vaccination, blood samples were collected on days 0, 7 and 28. One week after vaccination, a second recruited cohort of more than nine subjects (Table S1) displayed a similar ICOS+CD38+ cTfh response. Six subjects had multi-year samples: four covered two vaccination seasons and two covered three seasons. To study recall of cTfh clones, some subjects were followed across successive annual vaccinations spanning the 2013-2014, 2014-2015 and 2015-2016 seasons. The 2013-2014 samples were cryopreserved, while the 2015 samples were processed right after collection.

To note about this clone: What this receptor recognizes is not known. Within one base of it there is no much larger clone, and no base qualities were kept.

Read against the paper, the sample's time point label means: 2015-2016 season, 7 days after influenza vaccination. TCRB sequencing was used to follow sorted CD4 subsets from the blood of adults before and after they were given the seasonal inactivated influenza vaccine (Fluvarix). To be eligible, subjects had to live in the community and must not have received influenza vaccine in the previous 6 months. Exclusions included influenza vaccine contraindications, substance abuse, HIV/AIDS, active malignancy, immunomodulatory medication and active illness such as respiratory infection. Per time point, between about 35 and 100 mL of blood was sampled. PBMC were isolated using Ficoll-Paque PLUS or SepMate separation. CXCR5- memory CD4 T cells were sorted as a comparison non-Tfh subset. Before DNA extraction, cell subsets were sorted from PBMC on a BD FACS Aria. Study-wide conclusions, independent of this receptor: With successive annual vaccinations, a recurrent oligoclonal ICOS+CD38+ cTfh response was recalled, and this response contained tetramer and AIM influenza-specific clonotypes. Because only roughly 9-22% of the analyzed cells gave productive TCRB sequences, there was no way to sample rare clonotypes. ICOS+CD38+ cTfh clonality correlated with the frequency of that population, and its change correlated with the change in circulating plasmablast frequency. Undersampling of the much larger non-cTfh compartments could not be excluded when assessing influenza clone enrichment. Day 7 ICOS+CD38+ clones were most often found later in ICOS-CD38- cTfh, suggesting that subset may serve as a memory reservoir.

Taken from cysteine to phenylalanine, the CDR3 has 15 residues. Just CDR3 DNA is preserved here, 45 bases in frame from base 1. Reading the germline V gene gives CDR1 SGHAT and CDR2 FQNNGV. Trimming takes 6 bases from V and 5 bases from J, and the germline ends sit 14 bases apart. Library preparation employed the immunoSEQ multiplex PCR assay. Adaptive Biotechnologies handled the TCRB amplification, library preparation, sequencing and preliminary bioinformatics at Survey level resolution. On the authors' methods: Clonality was calculated in R as 1 minus normalized Shannon entropy, and the Gini index was calculated with the R package ineq. To get the overlap score, the summed counts of shared sequences were divided by the total counts of all sequences in both of the compared samples. The significance of shared clonotypes was tested with Fisher's exact test, assuming a theoretical repertoire of 10^7 TCRB sequences. Held by TCRdb, this immuneACCESS table contains in-frame sequences only and omits some clones. Under half of the omission traces to an unresolved V gene where checked; the cause of the rest is unknown. The V and J calls and the clone size are those of that table, but D and trimming were determined from the DNA. The sample has fewer than 7,500 clones on record, 75% to 90% of them singletons. The top ten clones comprise 0.5% to 0.55% of the sample.

The sequencing used CXCR5- memory CD4+ T cells sorted from blood, collected 7 days after influenza vaccination. Explained via the paper, the cell subset or site label denotes: CXCR5- memory CD4 T cells. The rearrangement joined TRBV11-2 to TRBJ2-6; tentative D gene TRBD2, with 5 bases matching. This clonotype was obtained from an adult who received the influenza vaccine. The nucleotide sequence reads TGTGCCAGCAGTGGACTCCTTTTGAGGGCCAACGTCCTGACTTTC. Its coded protein is CASSGLLLRANVLTF.